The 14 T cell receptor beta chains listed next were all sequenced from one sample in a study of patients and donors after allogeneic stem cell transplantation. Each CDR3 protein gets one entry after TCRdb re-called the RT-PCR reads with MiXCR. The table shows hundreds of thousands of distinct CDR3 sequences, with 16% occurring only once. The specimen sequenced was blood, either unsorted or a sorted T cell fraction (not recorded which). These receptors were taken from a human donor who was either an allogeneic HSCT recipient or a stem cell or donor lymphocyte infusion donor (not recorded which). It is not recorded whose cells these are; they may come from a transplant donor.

CDR3 in amino acids: CASSPILAGVAEQYF. Written as DNA, the CDR3 is TGTGCCAGCTCACCAATCCTAGCGGGAGTAGCCGAGCAGTACTTC. The chain carries TRBV18 and TRBJ2-7; the match to TRBD2 covers 10 bases. CDR3 length equals 15 residues. From germline, CDR1 is KGHSH and CDR2 LQKENI. The trim removed 2 bases at V and 6 bases at J, leaving 7 bases unmatched.

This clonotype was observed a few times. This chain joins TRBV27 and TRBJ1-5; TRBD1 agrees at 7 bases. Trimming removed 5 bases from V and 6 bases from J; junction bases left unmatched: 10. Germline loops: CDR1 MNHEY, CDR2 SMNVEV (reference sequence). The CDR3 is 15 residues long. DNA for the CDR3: TGTGCCAGCAGTCCCAGACAGGGAACGGGTCAGCCCCAGCATTTT. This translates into CASSPRQGTGQPQHF.

The CDR3 bases are TGTGCGGCGAAGGGGCGGGGTGAAAAACTGTTTTTT. Amino acid sequence: CAAKGRGEKLFF. The V gene is TRBV19, the J gene TRBJ1-4; tentatively, D is TRBD1 (5 bases). This CDR3 has 12 amino acids. The germline V gene encodes CDR1 LNHDA and CDR2 SQIVND (reference sequence).

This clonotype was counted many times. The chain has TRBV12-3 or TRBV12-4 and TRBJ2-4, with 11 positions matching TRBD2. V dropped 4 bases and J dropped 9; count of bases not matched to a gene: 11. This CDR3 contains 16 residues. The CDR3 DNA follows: TGTGCCAGCAGTTCCCCCCTAGCGGGGGGCTCCCCCATTCAGTACTTC. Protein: CASSSPLAGGSPIQYF.

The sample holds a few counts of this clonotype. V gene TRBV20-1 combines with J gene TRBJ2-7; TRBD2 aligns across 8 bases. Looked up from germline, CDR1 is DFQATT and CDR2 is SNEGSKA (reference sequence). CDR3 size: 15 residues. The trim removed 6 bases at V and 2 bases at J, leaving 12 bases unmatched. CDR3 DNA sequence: TGCAGTGCACCCCCGCCGGGACTAGGTACCTACGAGCAGTACTTC. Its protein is CSAPPPGLGTYEQYF.

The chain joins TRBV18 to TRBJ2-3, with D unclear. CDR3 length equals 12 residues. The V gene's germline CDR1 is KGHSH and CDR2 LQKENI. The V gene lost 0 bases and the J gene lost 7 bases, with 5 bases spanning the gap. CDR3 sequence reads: CASSPPGYTQYF. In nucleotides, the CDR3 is TGTGCCAGCTCACCACCGGGTTATACGCAGTATTTT.

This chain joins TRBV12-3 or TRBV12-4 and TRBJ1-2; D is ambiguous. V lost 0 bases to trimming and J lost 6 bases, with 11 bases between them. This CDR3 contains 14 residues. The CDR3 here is CASSLAGRTHGYTF. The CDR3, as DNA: TGTGCCAGCAGTTTAGCGGGCAGGACGCATGGCTACACCTTC.

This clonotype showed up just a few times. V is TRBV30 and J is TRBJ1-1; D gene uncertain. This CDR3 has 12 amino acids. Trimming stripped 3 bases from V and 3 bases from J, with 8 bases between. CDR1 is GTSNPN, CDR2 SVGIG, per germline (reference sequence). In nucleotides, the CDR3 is TGTGCCTGGAGAGAGGGCGACACTGAAGCTTTCTTT. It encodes CAWREGDTEAFF.

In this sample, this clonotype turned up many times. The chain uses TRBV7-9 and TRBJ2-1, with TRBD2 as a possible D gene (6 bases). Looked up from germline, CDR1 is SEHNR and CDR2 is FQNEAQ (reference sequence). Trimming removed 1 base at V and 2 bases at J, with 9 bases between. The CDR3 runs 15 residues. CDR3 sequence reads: CASSLGRAPYNEQFF. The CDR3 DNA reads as TGTGCCAGCAGCTTAGGGAGGGCCCCCTACAATGAGCAGTTCTTC.

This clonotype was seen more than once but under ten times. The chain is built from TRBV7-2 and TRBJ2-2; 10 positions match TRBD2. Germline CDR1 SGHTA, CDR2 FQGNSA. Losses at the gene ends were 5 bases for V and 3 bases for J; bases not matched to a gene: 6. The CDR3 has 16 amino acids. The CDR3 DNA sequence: TGTGCCAGCAGCACACCGGGACTAGCGTACACCGGGGAGCTGTTTTTT. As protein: CASSTPGLAYTGELFF. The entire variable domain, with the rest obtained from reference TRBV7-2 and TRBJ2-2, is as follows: GAGVSQSPSNKVTEKGKDVELRCDPISGHTALYWYRQSLGQGLEFLIYFQGNSAPDKSGLPSDRFSAERTGGSVSTLTIQRTQQEDSAVYLCASSTPGLAYTGELFFGEGSRLTVL.

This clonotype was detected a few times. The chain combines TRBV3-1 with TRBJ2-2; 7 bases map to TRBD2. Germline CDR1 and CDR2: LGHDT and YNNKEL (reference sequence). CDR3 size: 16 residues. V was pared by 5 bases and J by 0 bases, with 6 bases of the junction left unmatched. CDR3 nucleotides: TGTGCCAGCAGCACTTTAGCGGGCGCGAACACCGGGGAGCTGTTTTTT. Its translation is CASSTLAGANTGELFF.

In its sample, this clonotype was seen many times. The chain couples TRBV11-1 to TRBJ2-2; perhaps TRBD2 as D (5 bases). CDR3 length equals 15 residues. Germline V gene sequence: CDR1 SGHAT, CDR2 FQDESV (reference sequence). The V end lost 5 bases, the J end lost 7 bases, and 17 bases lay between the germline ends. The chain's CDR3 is CASSDQSSAGGELFF. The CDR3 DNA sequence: TGTGCCAGCAGCGACCAGAGTAGCGCGGGCGGGGAGCTGTTTTTT.

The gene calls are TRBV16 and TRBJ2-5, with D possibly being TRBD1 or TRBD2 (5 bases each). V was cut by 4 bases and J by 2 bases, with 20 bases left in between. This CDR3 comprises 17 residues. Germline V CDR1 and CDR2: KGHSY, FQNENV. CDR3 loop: CASSPSHRPGTQETQYF. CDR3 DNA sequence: TGTGCCAGCAGCCCGTCCCACCGTCCCGGGACGCAAGAGACCCAGTACTTC.

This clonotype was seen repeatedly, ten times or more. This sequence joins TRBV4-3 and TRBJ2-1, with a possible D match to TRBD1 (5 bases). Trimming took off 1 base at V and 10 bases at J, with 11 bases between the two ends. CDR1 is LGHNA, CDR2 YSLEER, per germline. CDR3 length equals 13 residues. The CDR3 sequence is CASSQGGPGEQFF. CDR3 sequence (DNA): TGCGCCAGCAGCCAAGGTGGGCCAGGGGAGCAGTTCTTC.